Presented here are 13 T cell receptor beta chains from one specimen sequenced in a study of blood T cell repertoires in COVID-19. Measured with immunoSEQ multiplex PCR; TCRdb has only the in-frame clones, and not every one. This repertoire shows 200,000 to 250,000 clones, about 88% found once; its top ten account for 3% to 3.5%. Sequencing input: peripheral blood. The receptors were gathered from a man between 60 and 75 years old with acute or convalescent COVID-19.

This chain joins TRBV27 and TRBJ2-7; 7 bases line up with TRBD1. After removal of 3 bases from V and 3 bases from J, the junction contained 5 bases not matched to a gene. CDR3 length: 14 amino acids. CDR1 is MNHEY and CDR2 is SMNVEV in the germline V gene (reference sequence). The chain's CDR3 is CASSLTGRFYEQYF. CDR3 nucleotide sequence: TGTGCCAGCAGTTTGACAGGGAGATTCTACGAGCAGTACTTC.

The gene calls are TRBV7-3 and TRBJ2-1; perhaps TRBD2 as D (6 bases). Germline V gives CDR1 SGHTA, CDR2 FQGTGA. V was clipped by 5 bases and J by 0 bases, with 11 bases between them. This CDR3 contains 15 residues. This CDR3 reads CASSRGAYSYNEQFF. The CDR3 DNA sequence: TGTGCCAGCAGCCGCGGGGCTTACTCCTACAATGAGCAGTTCTTC.

The chain is built from TRBV5-1 and TRBJ2-7, with no clear D. The CDR3 spans 13 residues. Between the trimmed V and J ends, which lost 4 bases and 2 bases, there was a span of 10 bases. The germline gives CDR1 SGHRS, CDR2 YFSETQ. The CDR3, as DNA: TGCGCCAGCAGCCCCCGCGGTCCCTACGAGCAGTACTTC. Its translation: CASSPRGPYEQYF.

This CDR3 reads CASSTTTGTEAFF. The CDR3 nucleotides read TGTGCCAGCAGCACAACGACAGGCACTGAAGCTTTCTTT. The chain couples TRBV7-3 to TRBJ1-1, with D perhaps TRBD1 (6 bases). V was pared by 5 bases and J by 4 bases, with 11 bases between. The germline gives CDR1 SGHTA, CDR2 FQGTGA. This CDR3 spans 13 amino acids.

This chain connects TRBV25-1 to TRBJ2-5; D possibly corresponds to TRBD1 (6 bases). The CDR3 loop spans 13 amino acids. CDR1 and CDR2 (germline): MGHDK, SYGVNS. V lost 6 bases to trimming and J lost 10 bases, with 18 bases between them. The CDR3 is CASSPGTWAGQYF. CDR3 sequence (DNA): TGTGCCAGCAGCCCTGGGACATGGGCCGGCCAGTACTTC.

This chain connects TRBV6-5 to TRBJ1-3; D is unclear. V gave up 8 bases and J gave up 0 bases, with 14 bases separating them. The CDR3 loop spans 15 amino acids. Germline assignment: CDR1 MNHEY and CDR2 SVGAGI. CDR3 nucleotides: TGTGCCAGCGCTGTTCCGTCGAGCTCTGGAAACACCATATATTTT. This sequence encodes CASAVPSSSGNTIYF.

This clone was seen a handful of times. V usage is TRBV3-1 (or the pseudogene TRBV3-2) and J usage is TRBJ1-2, with 7 bases identical to TRBD1. Germline-derived CDR1 and CDR2 are LGHDT and YNNKEL (reference sequence). The CDR3 loop spans 14 amino acids. J was trimmed by 5 bases and V by 6 bases; bases with no gene match: 9. CDR3 in amino acids: CASRASTGKYGYTF. In DNA form, the CDR3 reads TGTGCCAGCAGGGCCTCGACAGGGAAGTATGGCTACACCTTC.

A single count supports this clone. This chain joins TRBV14 and TRBJ2-1, with D possibly being TRBD1 (5 bases). This CDR3 spans 13 amino acids. The germline V gene encodes CDR1 SGHDN and CDR2 FVKESK. Trimming left V 3 bases short and J 9 bases short, with 12 bases between. CDR3 sequence (DNA): TGTGCCAGCAGCCAGGGGCTACGTGGTGAGCAGTTCTTC. It specifies CASSQGLRGEQFF.

The rearrangement uses TRBV5-1 and TRBJ2-7, with unresolved D. The CDR3 spans 15 residues. Germline V gene sequence: CDR1 SGHRS, CDR2 YFSETQ. The V and J ends lost 0 bases and 7 bases respectively, with 17 bases between them. The CDR3 loop reads CASSLARSPPREQYF. In nucleotides, the CDR3 is TGCGCCAGCAGCTTGGCCCGGAGCCCGCCGAGGGAGCAGTACTTC. The whole variable domain, filled in from reference TRBV5-1 and TRBJ2-7, reads KAGVTQTPRYLIKTRGQQVTLSCSPISGHRSVSWYQQTPGQGLQFLFEYFSETQRNKGNFPGRFSGRQFSNSRSEMNVSTLELGDSALYLCASSLARSPPREQYFGPGTRLTVT.

The V call is TRBV30, the J call TRBJ1-6; a weak D match, TRBD1 (6 bases). Trimming pared 6 bases from V and 6 bases from J, leaving 18 bases between. CDR1 is GTSNPN, CDR2 SVGIG, per germline (reference sequence). This CDR3 has 15 amino acids. The CDR3 is CACAITGLGNSPLHF. CDR3 in DNA: TGTGCCTGCGCGATCACAGGGTTAGGTAATTCACCCCTCCACTTT.

The gene calls are TRBV6-5 and TRBJ2-7; possible D gene TRBD2, 6 bases. Germline assignment: CDR1 MNHEY and CDR2 SVGAGI. Trimming removed 5 bases from V and 6 bases from J, with 17 bases in between. The CDR3 extends over 14 amino acids. The CDR3 bases are TGTGCCAGCAGTCCTCCGCGCGGGGTCCGCGAGCAGTACTTC. Its translation is CASSPPRGVREQYF.

This chain links TRBV5-8 with TRBJ1-4, with 9 bases identical to TRBD1. The CDR3 runs to 16 residues. V dropped 4 bases and J dropped 7; count of bases not matched to a gene: 11. Looked up from germline, CDR1 is SGHTS and CDR2 is YDEGEE. The CDR3 region is CASSRNPGQGSEKLFF. As DNA, the CDR3 is TGTGCCAGCAGCCGGAATCCGGGACAGGGTTCTGAAAAACTGTTTTTT.

The rearrangement links TRBV12-3 or TRBV12-4 to TRBJ2-7; D might be TRBD1 (6 bases). V lost 5 bases to trimming and J lost 1 base, with 9 bases between them. This CDR3 has 13 amino acids. CDR3 nucleotide sequence: TGTGCCAGCAGTCCTGGACAGTCCTACGAGCAGTACTTC. This sequence encodes CASSPGQSYEQYF.